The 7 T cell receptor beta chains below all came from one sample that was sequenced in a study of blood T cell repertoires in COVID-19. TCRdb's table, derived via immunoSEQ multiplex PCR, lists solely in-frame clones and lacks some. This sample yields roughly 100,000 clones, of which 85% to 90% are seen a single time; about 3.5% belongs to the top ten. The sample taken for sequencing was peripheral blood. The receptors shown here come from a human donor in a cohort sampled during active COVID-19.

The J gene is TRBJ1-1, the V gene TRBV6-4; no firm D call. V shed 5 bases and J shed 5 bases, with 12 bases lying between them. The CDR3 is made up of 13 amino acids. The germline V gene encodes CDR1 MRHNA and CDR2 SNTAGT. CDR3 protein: CASSREMGTEAFF. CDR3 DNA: TGTGCCAGCAGTAGGGAGATGGGAACTGAAGCTTTCTTT.

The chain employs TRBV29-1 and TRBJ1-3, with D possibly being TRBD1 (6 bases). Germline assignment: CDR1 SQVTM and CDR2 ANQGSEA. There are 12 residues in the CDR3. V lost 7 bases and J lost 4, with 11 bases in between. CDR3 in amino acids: CSAGGPGNTIYF. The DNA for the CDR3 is TGCAGCGCCGGGGGGCCCGGAAACACCATATATTTT.

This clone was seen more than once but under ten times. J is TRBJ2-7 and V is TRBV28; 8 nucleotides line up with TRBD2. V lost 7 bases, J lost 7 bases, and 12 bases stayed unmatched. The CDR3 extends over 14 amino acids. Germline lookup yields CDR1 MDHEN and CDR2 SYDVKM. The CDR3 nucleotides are TGTGCCAGCACCCCGTCGCGGGGGGCGAGGGAGCAGTACTTC. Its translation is CASTPSRGAREQYF.

CDR3 nucleotides: TGTGCCAGCAGCCTGGGCCTGAACACCGGGGAGCTGTTTTTT. This encodes CASSLGLNTGELFF. The gene calls are TRBV6-5 and TRBJ2-2; D is unclear. The CDR3 is made up of 14 amino acids. The germline gives CDR1 MNHEY, CDR2 SVGAGI. Trimming cost V 6 bases and J 1 base, with 9 bases left between them.

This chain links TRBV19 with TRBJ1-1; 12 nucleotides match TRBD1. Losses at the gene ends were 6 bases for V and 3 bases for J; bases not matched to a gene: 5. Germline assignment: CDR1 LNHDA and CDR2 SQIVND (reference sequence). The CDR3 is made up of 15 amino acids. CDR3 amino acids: CASRGTGGEHTEAFF. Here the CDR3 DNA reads TGTGCCAGTAGGGGGACAGGGGGCGAACACACTGAAGCTTTCTTT.

As DNA, the CDR3 is TGTGCCAGCAGGCGTAGGGCCGGGACAATCGCAAACGAGCAGTACTTC. Translating it yields CASRRRAGTIANEQYF. V gene TRBV7-2 combines with J gene TRBJ2-7; D may be TRBD1 (6 bases). Germline V lookup: CDR1 SGHTA, CDR2 FQGNSA. The germline V and J ends were trimmed by 6 bases and 5 bases, with 23 bases remaining between them. The CDR3 extends over 16 amino acids.

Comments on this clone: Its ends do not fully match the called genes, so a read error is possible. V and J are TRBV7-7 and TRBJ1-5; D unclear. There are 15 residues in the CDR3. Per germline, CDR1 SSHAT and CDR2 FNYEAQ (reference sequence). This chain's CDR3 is CASSLAIDSNQPQHF. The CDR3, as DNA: TGTGCTAGCAGCTTAGCGATAGATAGCAATCAGCCCCAGCATTTT.